Shown below are 5 T cell receptor beta chains from a single sample sequenced in a study of cytomegalovirus exposure and HLA in healthy donors. Some clones are missing from TCRdb's copy, which holds only in-frame ones; the method was immunoSEQ multiplex PCR. The sample includes approximately 160,000 clones, around 85% of them seen just once. The sequencing sample was made of PBMCs. These receptors originate from a woman in her 30s in good health and CMV-seronegative.

The rearrangement links TRBV7-9 to TRBJ1-2; possible D gene TRBD1, 5 bases. CDR3 length: 16 residues. V was clipped by 3 bases and J by 8 bases, with 22 bases between them. Germline CDR1 and CDR2: SEHNR and FQNEAQ (reference sequence). CDR3 in amino acids: CASSLVNPGRSWGYTF. The CDR3 DNA reads as TGTGCCAGCAGCTTGGTGAACCCGGGACGGAGCTGGGGCTACACCTTC. Looking up the rest from reference TRBV7-9 and TRBJ1-2 gives the full variable domain: DTGVSQNPRHKITKRGQNVTFRCDPISEHNRLYWYRQTLGQGPEFLTYFQNEAQLEKSRLLSDRFSAERPKGSFSTLEIQRTEQGDSAMYLCASSLVNPGRSWGYTFGSGTRLTVV.

The chain joins TRBV7-2 to TRBJ1-5, with D possibly TRBD1 on 5 matching bases. V lost 1 base and J lost 4, with 17 bases in between. The CDR3 is 17 residues long. Germline V gene lookup returns CDR1 SGHTA and CDR2 FQGNSA. CDR3 in DNA: TGTGCCAGCAGCTTAGATGGAGGGGCGGTACGTAATCAGCCCCAGCATTTT. Amino acid sequence: CASSLDGGAVRNQPQHF. The full variable domain, its missing parts supplied by reference TRBV7-2 and TRBJ1-5, is GAGVSQSPSNKVTEKGKDVELRCDPISGHTALYWYRQSLGQGLEFLIYFQGNSAPDKSGLPSDRFSAERTGGSVSTLTIQRTQQEDSAVYLCASSLDGGAVRNQPQHFGDGTRLSIL.

The chain has TRBV2 and TRBJ1-3, with TRBD1 matching 7 bases. Germline CDR1 is SNHLY and CDR2 is FYNNEI. CDR3 length: 13 amino acids. V shed 3 bases, J shed 4 bases, and the junction held 0 bases outside the gene matches. The CDR3 reads CASSEDRGNTIYF. The CDR3 DNA follows: TGTGCCAGCAGTGAGGACAGGGGAAACACCATATATTTT. Supplemented by reference TRBV2 and TRBJ1-3, the full variable domain reads EPEVTQTPSHQVTQMGQEVILRCVPISNHLYFYWYRQILGQKVEFLVSFYNNEISEKSEIFDDQFSVERPDGSNFTLKIRSTKLEDSAMYFCASSEDRGNTIYFGEGSWLTVV.

This chain uses TRBV18 with TRBJ1-5; 7 positions match TRBD1. The V gene end was trimmed by 3 bases and the J gene end by 2 bases; junction bases not matched to a gene: 7. This CDR3 is built from 16 residues. CDR1 and CDR2 (germline): KGHSH, LQKENI. CDR3 protein: CASSPEGATRNQPQHF. Here the CDR3 DNA reads TGTGCCAGCTCACCGGAGGGGGCGACCCGCAATCAGCCCCAGCATTTT.

The chain is built from TRBV19 and TRBJ2-1; 7 bases line up with TRBD2. The germline CDR1 and CDR2 sequences are LNHDA and SQIVND (reference sequence). This CDR3 spans 15 amino acids. V was clipped by 5 bases and J by 4 bases; unmatched bases: 8. CDR3 sequence (DNA): TGTGCCAGTAGTCCCCGGACTAGTCGTTACAATGAGCAGTTCTTC. As protein: CASSPRTSRYNEQFF.